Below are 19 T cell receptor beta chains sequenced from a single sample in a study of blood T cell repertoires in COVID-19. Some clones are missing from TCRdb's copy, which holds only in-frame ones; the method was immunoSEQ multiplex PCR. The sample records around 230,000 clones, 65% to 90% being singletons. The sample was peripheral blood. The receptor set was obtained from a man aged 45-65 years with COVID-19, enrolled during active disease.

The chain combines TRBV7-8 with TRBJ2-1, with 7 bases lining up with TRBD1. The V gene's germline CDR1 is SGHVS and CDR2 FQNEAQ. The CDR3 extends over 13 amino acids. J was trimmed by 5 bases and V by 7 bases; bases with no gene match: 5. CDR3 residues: CASTRDRDNEQFF. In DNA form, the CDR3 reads TGTGCCAGCACCCGGGACAGAGACAATGAGCAGTTCTTC.

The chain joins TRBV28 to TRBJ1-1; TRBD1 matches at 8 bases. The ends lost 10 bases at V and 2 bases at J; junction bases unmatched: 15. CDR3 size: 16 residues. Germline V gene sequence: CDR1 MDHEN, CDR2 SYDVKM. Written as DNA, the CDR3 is TGTGCCACATGTTCACCCGGGACAGGTGCCAACACTGAAGCTTTCTTT. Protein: CATCSPGTGANTEAFF.

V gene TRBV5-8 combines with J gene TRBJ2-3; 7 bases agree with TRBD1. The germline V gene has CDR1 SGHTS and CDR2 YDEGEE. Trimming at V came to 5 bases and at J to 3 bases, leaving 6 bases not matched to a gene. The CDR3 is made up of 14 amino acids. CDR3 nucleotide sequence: TGTGCCAGCAGTAAGGGACAGAGAACAGATACGCAGTATTTT. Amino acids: CASSKGQRTDTQYF.

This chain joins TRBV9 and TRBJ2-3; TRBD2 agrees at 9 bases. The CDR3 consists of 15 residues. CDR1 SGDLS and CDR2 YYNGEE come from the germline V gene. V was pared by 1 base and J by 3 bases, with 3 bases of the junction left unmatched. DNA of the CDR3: TGTGCCAGCAGCGTAAGTGCGGGGGGGACAGATACGCAGTATTTT. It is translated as CASSVSAGGTDTQYF.

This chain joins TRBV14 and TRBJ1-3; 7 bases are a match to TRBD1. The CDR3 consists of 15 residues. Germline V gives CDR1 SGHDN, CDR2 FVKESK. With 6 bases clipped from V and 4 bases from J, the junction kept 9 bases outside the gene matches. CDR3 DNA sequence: TGTGCCAGCAGAAGCCGGGACAGCATCGGAAACACCATATATTTT. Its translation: CASRSRDSIGNTIYF.

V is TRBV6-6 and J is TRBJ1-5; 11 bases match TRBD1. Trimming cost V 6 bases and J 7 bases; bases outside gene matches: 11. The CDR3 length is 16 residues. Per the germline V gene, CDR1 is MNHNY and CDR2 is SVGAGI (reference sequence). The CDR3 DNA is TGTGCCAGCAGCCGACTCGGGGGACAGGGGGAGCAGCCCCAGCATTTT. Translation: CASSRLGGQGEQPQHF.

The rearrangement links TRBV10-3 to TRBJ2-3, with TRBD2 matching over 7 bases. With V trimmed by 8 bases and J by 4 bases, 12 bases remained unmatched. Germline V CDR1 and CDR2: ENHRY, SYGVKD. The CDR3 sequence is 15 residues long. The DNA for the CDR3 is TGTGCCATCCGCGGGGTGAGCGGGGAGTCAGATACGCAGTATTTT. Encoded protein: CAIRGVSGESDTQYF.

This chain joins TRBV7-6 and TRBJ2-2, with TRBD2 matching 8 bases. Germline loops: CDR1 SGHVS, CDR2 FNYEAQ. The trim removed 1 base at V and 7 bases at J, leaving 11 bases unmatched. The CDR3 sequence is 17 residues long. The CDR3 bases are TGTGCCAGCAGCTTAGAATTTAGCGGGATTGTCTTCGGGGAGCTGTTTTTT. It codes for CASSLEFSGIVFGELFF.

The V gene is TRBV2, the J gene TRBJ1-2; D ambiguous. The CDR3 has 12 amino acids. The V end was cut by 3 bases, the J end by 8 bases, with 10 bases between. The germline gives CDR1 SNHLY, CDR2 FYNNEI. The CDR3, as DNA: TGTGCCAGCAGTGAGTCAGAAAGAGGCTACACCTTC. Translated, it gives CASSESERGYTF.

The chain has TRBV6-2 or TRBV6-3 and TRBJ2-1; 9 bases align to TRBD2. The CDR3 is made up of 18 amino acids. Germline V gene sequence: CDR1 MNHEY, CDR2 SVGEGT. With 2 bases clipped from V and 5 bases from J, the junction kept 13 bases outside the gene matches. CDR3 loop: CASSYGGGALGIDNEQFF. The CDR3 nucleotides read TGTGCCAGCAGTTACGGCGGGGGGGCCTTGGGTATAGACAATGAGCAGTTCTTC.

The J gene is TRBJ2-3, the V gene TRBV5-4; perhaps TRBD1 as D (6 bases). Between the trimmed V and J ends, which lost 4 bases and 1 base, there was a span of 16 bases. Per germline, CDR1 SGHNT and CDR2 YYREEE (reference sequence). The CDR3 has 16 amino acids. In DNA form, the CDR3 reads TGTGCCAGCAGCCCCAGGTGGGGGCGAGGCACAGATACGCAGTATTTT. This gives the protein CASSPRWGRGTDTQYF.

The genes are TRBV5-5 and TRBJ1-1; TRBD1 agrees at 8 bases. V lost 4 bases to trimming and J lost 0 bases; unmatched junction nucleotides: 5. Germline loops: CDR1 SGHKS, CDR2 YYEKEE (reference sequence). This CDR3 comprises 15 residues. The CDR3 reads CASSGGTGLNTEAFF. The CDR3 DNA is TGTGCCAGCAGCGGTGGGACAGGACTGAACACTGAAGCTTTCTTT.

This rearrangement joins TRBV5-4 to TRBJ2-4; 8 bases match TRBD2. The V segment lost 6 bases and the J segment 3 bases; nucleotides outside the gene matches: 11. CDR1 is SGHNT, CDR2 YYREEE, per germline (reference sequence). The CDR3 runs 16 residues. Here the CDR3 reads CASTVSGRAGKNIQYF. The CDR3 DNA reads TGTGCCAGCACCGTATCCGGGAGGGCGGGCAAAAACATTCAGTACTTC.

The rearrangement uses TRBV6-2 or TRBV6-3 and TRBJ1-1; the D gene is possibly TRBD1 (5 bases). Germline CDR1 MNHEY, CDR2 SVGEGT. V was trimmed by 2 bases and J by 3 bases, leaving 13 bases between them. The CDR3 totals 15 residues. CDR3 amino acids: CASSYGGVLDTEAFF. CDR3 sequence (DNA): TGTGCCAGCAGTTACGGAGGGGTCTTAGACACTGAAGCTTTCTTT.

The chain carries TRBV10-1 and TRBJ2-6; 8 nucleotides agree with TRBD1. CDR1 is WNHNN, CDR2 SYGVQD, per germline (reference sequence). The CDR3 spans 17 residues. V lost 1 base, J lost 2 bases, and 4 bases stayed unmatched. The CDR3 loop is CASSEWDRLTGANVLTF. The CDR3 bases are TGCGCCAGCAGTGAGTGGGACAGGCTCACTGGGGCCAACGTCCTGACTTTC.

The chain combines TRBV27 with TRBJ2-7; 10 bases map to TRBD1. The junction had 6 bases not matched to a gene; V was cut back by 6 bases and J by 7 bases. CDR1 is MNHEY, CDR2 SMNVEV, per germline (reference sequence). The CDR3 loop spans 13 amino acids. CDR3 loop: CASRRGQGREQYF. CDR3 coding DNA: TGTGCCAGCAGACGGGGACAGGGGCGAGAGCAGTACTTC.

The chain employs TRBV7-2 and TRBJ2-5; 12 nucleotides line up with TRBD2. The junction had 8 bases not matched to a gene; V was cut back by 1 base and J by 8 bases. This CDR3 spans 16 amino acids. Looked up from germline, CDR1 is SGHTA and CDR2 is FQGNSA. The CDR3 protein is CASSLDLAGGLNTQYF. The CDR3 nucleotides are TGTGCCAGCAGCTTAGATCTAGCGGGGGGGTTGAATACCCAGTACTTC.

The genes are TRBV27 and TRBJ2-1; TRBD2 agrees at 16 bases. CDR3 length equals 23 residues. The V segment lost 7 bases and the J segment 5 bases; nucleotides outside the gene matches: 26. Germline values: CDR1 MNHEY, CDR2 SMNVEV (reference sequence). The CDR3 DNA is TGTGCCAGCAACAATTGGGGACAATCCGGGACTAGCGGGAGGGCCCTATTAAACAATGAGCAGTTCTTC. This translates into CASNNWGQSGTSGRALLNNEQFF.

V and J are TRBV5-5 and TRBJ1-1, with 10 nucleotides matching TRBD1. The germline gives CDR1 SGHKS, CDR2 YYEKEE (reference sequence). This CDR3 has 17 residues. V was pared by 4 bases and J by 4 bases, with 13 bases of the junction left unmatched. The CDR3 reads CASSQIDRGRLGTEAFF. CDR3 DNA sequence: TGTGCCAGCAGCCAAATTGACAGGGGGCGGTTAGGCACTGAAGCTTTCTTT.